The clone carrying this T cell receptor (beta chain) was picked up one time. Per the germline V gene, CDR1 is MGHRA and CDR2 is YSYEKL. The V segment lost 0 bases and the J segment 8 bases; nucleotides outside the gene matches: 13. The CDR3 runs to 17 residues. This entry belongs to a study of cytomegalovirus exposure and HLA in healthy donors. Primers included in the PCR were 60 Vbeta and 13 Jbeta primers. TCRdb's copy holds only in-frame clones and misses some; the assay was immunoSEQ multiplex PCR. The sample yields 130,000 or so clones, approximately 79% seen once. This receptor was taken from a male donor in good health and CMV-seronegative. J is TRBJ1-5 and V is TRBV4-1, with 7 bases aligning to TRBD1. The sequenced sample consisted of PBMCs. The CDR3 reads CASSQDRETGHNEPQHF. The CDR3 DNA is TGCGCCAGCAGCCAAGATCGGGAGACAGGGCATAATGAGCCCCAGCATTTT.